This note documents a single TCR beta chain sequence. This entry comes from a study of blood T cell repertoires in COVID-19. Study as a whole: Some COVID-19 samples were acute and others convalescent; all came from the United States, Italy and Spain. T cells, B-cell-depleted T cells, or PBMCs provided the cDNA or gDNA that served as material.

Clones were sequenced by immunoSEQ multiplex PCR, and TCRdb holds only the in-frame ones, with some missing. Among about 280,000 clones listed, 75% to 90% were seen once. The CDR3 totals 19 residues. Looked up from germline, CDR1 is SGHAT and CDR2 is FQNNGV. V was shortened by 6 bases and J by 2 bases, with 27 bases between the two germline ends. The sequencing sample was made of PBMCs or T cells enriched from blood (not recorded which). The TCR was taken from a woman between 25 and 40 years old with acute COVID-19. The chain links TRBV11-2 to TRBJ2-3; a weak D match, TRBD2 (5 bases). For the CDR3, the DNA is TGTGCCAGCAGATACCGGGAAAGAACCAGAGGGCGGCTCACAGATACGCAGTATTTT. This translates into CASRYRERTRGRLTDTQYF.